The 12 T cell receptor beta chains presented below share a single source sample, sequenced in a study of CD8+CD57+ T cells in acquired aplastic anemia. CDR3 and TCR beta VDJ profiling relied on a genomic DNA template. TCRdb fed the reads into MiXCR, producing one record per CDR3 protein. The sample includes around 170,000 distinct CDR3 sequences, under 55% seen only once; the top ten take around 2.7%. The specimen sequenced was sorted CD4+, CD8+, or CD8+CD57+ T cells (not recorded which) from PBMCs. These receptors were collected from a human donor in good health.

The gene calls are TRBV6-2 or TRBV6-3 and TRBJ2-7; 9 bases fit TRBD1. Germline V gene lookup returns CDR1 MNHEY and CDR2 SVGEGT. J gave up 3 bases and V 4 bases, and 4 bases lay outside the gene matches. The CDR3 contains 14 residues. The CDR3 is CASSSGTGNYEQYF. The CDR3 nucleotides read TGTGCCAGCAGTTCCGGGACAGGGAACTACGAGCAGTACTTC.

This clonotype was recorded at least ten times. V gene TRBV12-3 or TRBV12-4 combines with J gene TRBJ2-1; no firm D call. The CDR3 sequence is 12 residues long. V lost 4 bases and J lost 6, with 7 bases in between. CDR3 protein: CASSSVINEQFF. As DNA, the CDR3 is TGTGCCAGCAGTTCCGTTATCAATGAGCAGTTCTTC.

This chain joins TRBV3-1 and TRBJ2-1; no definite D call. This CDR3 region has 14 residues. The V end lost 4 bases, the J end lost 8 bases, and 15 bases lay between the germline ends. Germline CDR1 is LGHDT and CDR2 is YNNKEL (reference sequence). The CDR3 DNA follows: TGTGCCAGCAGCCCACGTAGAAATGTCGATGAGCAGTTCTTC. Its translation is CASSPRRNVDEQFF.

The chain is built from TRBV29-1 and TRBJ2-3; D ambiguous. The length of the CDR3 is 12 residues. The germline CDR1 and CDR2 sequences are SQVTM and ANQGSEA. Trimming removed 5 bases from V and 3 bases from J, with 9 bases in between. The chain's CDR3 is CSVPIGTDTQYF. Written as DNA, the CDR3 is TGCAGCGTTCCAATTGGTACAGATACGCAGTATTTT.

The V and J genes are TRBV5-1 and TRBJ2-7, with D possibly being TRBD2 (5 bases). Between the trimmed V and J ends, which lost 3 bases and 3 bases, there was a span of 13 bases. Germline assignment: CDR1 SGHRS and CDR2 YFSETQ. This CDR3 is 14 amino acids long. CDR3 loop: CASSSAEGLYEQYF. CDR3 bases: TGCGCCAGCAGCTCGGCAGAAGGACTCTACGAGCAGTACTTC.

The chain couples TRBV14 to TRBJ2-7; a weak D match, TRBD1 (5 bases). The germline CDR1 and CDR2 sequences are SGHDN and FVKESK. V lost 3 bases to trimming and J lost 5 bases, with 20 bases between them. This CDR3 comprises 16 residues. The CDR3 DNA follows: TGTGCCAGCAGCCATAGTTTTTGGCAGGGCGACAACGAGCAGTACTTC. Translation gives CASSHSFWQGDNEQYF.

Regarding this clonotype: The junction shows a germline mismatch at one end, possibly a read error. This chain uses TRBV24-1 with TRBJ1-4; tentative D call: TRBD1 (5 bases). The CDR3 length is 15 residues. From germline, CDR1 is KGHDR and CDR2 SFDVKD. DNA of the CDR3: TGTGCCAGCAGTCCCGGGACCATGGGCCGTGAAAAACTGTTTTTT. It is translated as CASSPGTMGREKLFF.

The sample holds one count of this clonotype. The V gene is TRBV19, the J gene TRBJ1-1; D is undetermined. CDR3 length: 13 amino acids. V was trimmed by 3 bases and J by 1 base, leaving 6 bases between them. Germline CDR1 and CDR2: LNHDA and SQIVND (reference sequence). Here the CDR3 DNA reads TGTGCCAGTAGTATGTCTAGGAACACTGAAGCTTTCTTT. It yields the protein CASSMSRNTEAFF.

The rearrangement uses TRBV20-1 and TRBJ2-7; tentatively, D is TRBD2 (5 bases). The CDR3 consists of 13 residues. The germline CDR1 and CDR2 sequences are DFQATT and SNEGSKA (reference sequence). V lost 3 bases and J 6 bases, leaving 15 bases between the germline ends. CDR3 amino acids: CSARTIETSEQYF. The CDR3 region has the DNA TGCAGTGCTAGGACTATCGAGACCTCCGAGCAGTACTTC.

Comment on this clonotype: This may stem from a read error, because a much larger clone lies one nucleotide away. The chain uses TRBV2 and TRBJ1-5; 8 nucleotides align to TRBD1. The CDR3 has 15 residues. Germline V CDR1 and CDR2: SNHLY, FYNNEI. V lost 3 bases, J lost 0 bases, and 1 base stayed unmatched. In DNA form, the CDR3 reads TGTGCCAGCAGTGACAGGGGGCTTAGCAATCAGCCCCAGCATTTT. As protein: CASSDRGLSNQPQHF. Full variable domain (missing parts from reference TRBV2 and TRBJ1-5): EPEVTQTPSHQVTQMGQEVILRCVPISNHLYFYWYRQILGQKVEFLVSFYNNEISEKSEIFDDQFSVERPDGSNFTLKIRSTKLEDSAMYFCASSDRGLSNQPQHFGDGTRLSIL.

On this clonotype itself: A much bigger clone sits one base away, suggesting this may be a read error. The CDR3 sequence: CAWNVGGSSYEQYF. DNA for the CDR3: TGTGCCTGGAATGTAGGCGGAAGCTCCTACGAGCAGTACTTC. The chain uses TRBV30 and TRBJ2-7, with D uncertain. The germline V and J ends were trimmed by 4 bases and 0 bases, with 13 bases remaining between them. This CDR3 region has 14 residues. The germline gives CDR1 GTSNPN, CDR2 SVGIG (reference sequence).

Many counts were recorded for this clonotype. The rearrangement links TRBV6-5 to TRBJ2-7; 12 positions agree with TRBD2. There are 15 residues in the CDR3. From germline, CDR1 is MNHEY and CDR2 SVGAGI. Germline trimming cut 5 bases from V and 5 bases from J; bases unmatched to any gene: 7. CDR3 in amino acids: CASSMTSGSSDEQYF. In DNA form, the CDR3 reads TGTGCCAGCAGTATGACTAGCGGGAGCTCTGACGAGCAGTACTTC.